The 22 T cell receptor beta chains below all came from one sample that was sequenced in a study of T cell responses to AZD1222 COVID-19 vaccine. Method: immunoSEQ multiplex PCR; TCRdb's copy keeps in-frame clones and lacks some. The table has 170,000 or so clones, roughly 87% seen once. Sequences were derived from peripheral blood, sampled on day 0 of AZD1222 vaccination. Source of these receptors: an adult in good health.

V gene TRBV6-5 combines with J gene TRBJ2-7; 7 bases agree with TRBD1. There are 14 residues in the CDR3. Trimming cost V 7 bases and J 3 bases; bases outside gene matches: 9. CDR1 and CDR2 (germline): MNHEY, SVGAGI. The CDR3 sequence: CASTRDSWNYEQYF. Here the CDR3 DNA reads TGTGCCAGCACCAGGGACAGCTGGAACTACGAGCAGTACTTC.

V gene TRBV28 combines with J gene TRBJ1-4, with D hard to call. Germline CDR1 MDHEN, CDR2 SYDVKM. The CDR3 extends over 14 amino acids. Trimming shortened V by 4 bases and J by 0 bases, and 6 bases separated the two germline ends. CDR3 amino acids: CASSSPATNEKLFF. Written as DNA, the CDR3 is TGTGCCAGCAGTTCGCCAGCAACTAATGAAAAACTGTTTTTT.

The CDR3 here is CASSYSQNRQYSPLHF. For the CDR3, the DNA is TGTGCCAGCAGTTACTCGCAAAACCGACAGTATTCACCCCTCCACTTT. The chain recombines TRBV6-5 with TRBJ1-6, with a tentative D call TRBD1 (5 bases). The CDR3 runs 16 residues. V was shortened by 0 bases and J by 8 bases, with 14 bases between the two germline ends. Germline CDR1 is MNHEY and CDR2 is SVGAGI.

V usage is TRBV7-9 and J usage is TRBJ1-5, with D tentatively TRBD1 (5 bases). The CDR3 loop spans 12 amino acids. V lost 6 bases to trimming and J lost 7 bases, with 10 bases between them. Germline CDR1 is SEHNR and CDR2 is FQNEAQ (reference sequence). CDR3 region: CASRAGVQPQHF. The DNA for the CDR3 is TGTGCCAGCAGAGCGGGGGTCCAGCCCCAGCATTTT.

This chain connects TRBV30 to TRBJ1-2; weak D call: TRBD1 (6 bases). Germline V gives CDR1 GTSNPN, CDR2 SVGIG (reference sequence). The CDR3 is 12 amino acids. The germline V and J ends were trimmed by 5 bases and 8 bases, with 15 bases remaining between them. The DNA for the CDR3 is TGTGCCTGGGGTGGACAGCCCAAGGGCTACACCTTC. Protein product: CAWGGQPKGYTF. The full variable domain, with the rest looked up from reference TRBV30 and TRBJ1-2, is SQTIHQWPATLVQPVGSPLSLECTVEGTSNPNLYWYRQAAGRGLQLLFYSVGIGQISSEVPQNLSASRPQDRQFILSSKKLLLSDSGFYLCAWGGQPKGYTFGSGTRLTVV.

In its sample, this clone was seen once. V and J are TRBV3-1 (or the pseudogene TRBV3-2) and TRBJ2-3, with D maybe TRBD1 (6 bases). Trimming left V 1 base short and J 2 bases short, with 13 bases between. Looked up from germline, CDR1 is LGHDT and CDR2 is YNNKEL (reference sequence). CDR3 length equals 16 residues. The CDR3 DNA sequence: TGTGCCAGCAGCCAAGGCCTCTTGGGGGCCACAGATACGCAGTATTTT. Translated: CASSQGLLGATDTQYF.

The J gene is TRBJ1-2, the V gene TRBV18; D is unclear. CDR3 length: 13 residues. CDR1 and CDR2 from the germline V gene are KGHSH and LQKENI. V lost 6 bases to trimming and J lost 1 base, with 9 bases between them. CDR3 in amino acids: CASSPGFNYGYTF. CDR3 sequence (DNA): TGTGCCAGCTCGCCGGGGTTTAACTATGGCTACACCTTC.

This clone appeared once. This chain links TRBV6-1 with TRBJ2-7; tentatively, D is TRBD2 (5 bases). The CDR3 contains 15 residues. CDR1 is MNHNS, CDR2 SASEGT, per germline. V was trimmed by 1 base and J by 2 bases, leaving 12 bases between them. CDR3 sequence: CASSEVDGNTYEQYF. The DNA for the CDR3 is TGTGCCAGCAGTGAAGTCGACGGGAACACCTACGAGCAGTACTTC.

The chain employs TRBV7-9 and TRBJ2-1; 9 bases align to TRBD2. V lost 11 bases, J lost 2 bases, and 10 bases stayed unmatched. Germline assignment: CDR1 SEHNR and CDR2 FQNEAQ (reference sequence). The CDR3 loop spans 15 amino acids. CDR3 nucleotides: TGTGCCGTGATACCCGGCGGGAGGGCCTACAATGAGCAGTTCTTC. This encodes CAVIPGGRAYNEQFF.

The gene calls are TRBV20-1 and TRBJ2-7; no reliable D call. The V gene lost 3 bases and the J gene lost 6 bases, with 21 bases spanning the gap. CDR3 length: 15 residues. Per germline, CDR1 DFQATT and CDR2 SNEGSKA (reference sequence). CDR3 sequence (DNA): TGCAGTGCTAGTTTGGCTGGCTTGGGCAGAGGCGAGCAGTACTTC. Protein sequence: CSASLAGLGRGEQYF.

V is TRBV11-2 and J is TRBJ2-7, with 12 bases fitting TRBD2. CDR1 and CDR2 from the germline V gene are SGHAT and FQNNGV. The CDR3 consists of 14 residues. The junction had 6 bases not matched to a gene; V was cut back by 6 bases and J by 6 bases. CDR3 bases: TGTGCCAGCAGGACTAGCGGGAGTGTTAGCGAGCAGTACTTC. Translating it yields CASRTSGSVSEQYF.

This rearrangement joins TRBV12-5 to TRBJ2-1, with D unresolved. Germline CDR1 and CDR2: LGHNT and FRNRAP. The length of the CDR3 is 17 residues. V lost 0 bases and J lost 0, with 12 bases in between. CDR3 residues: CASGLVRERSSYNEQFF. CDR3 DNA sequence: TGTGCTAGTGGTTTGGTAAGAGAGAGGAGCTCCTACAATGAGCAGTTCTTC.

The chain links TRBV27 to TRBJ2-3, with D uncertain. The CDR3 totals 13 residues. V lost 6 bases, J lost 5 bases, and 12 bases lay in between. CDR1 is MNHEY and CDR2 is SMNVEV in the germline V gene (reference sequence). The CDR3 reads CASSSGRQDTQYF. The CDR3 coding sequence is TGTGCCAGCAGCTCCGGACGACAAGATACGCAGTATTTT.

The J gene is TRBJ2-7, the V gene TRBV7-9, with 12 positions matching TRBD1. Germline CDR1 is SEHNR and CDR2 is FQNEAQ (reference sequence). The CDR3 contains 19 residues. The junction had 17 bases not matched to a gene; V was cut back by 3 bases and J by 5 bases. CDR3 DNA: TGTGCCAGCAGCTTCCCCCCAGGCCAGGGACAGGGGGCTTTGAACGAGCAGTACTTC. Protein: CASSFPPGQGQGALNEQYF.

The rearrangement uses TRBV7-9 and TRBJ1-4, with D unresolved. The V gene's germline CDR1 is SEHNR and CDR2 FQNEAQ (reference sequence). V lost 1 base and J 8 bases, leaving 5 bases between the germline ends. The CDR3 is 12 residues long. The CDR3 DNA sequence: TGTGCCAGCAGCTTAGATGTGGAAAAACTGTTTTTT. Residues: CASSLDVEKLFF.

The rearrangement joins TRBV10-3 to TRBJ1-1, with a possible D match to TRBD1 (6 bases). Per the germline V gene, CDR1 is ENHRY and CDR2 is SYGVKD. V lost 6 bases to trimming and J lost 11 bases, with 16 bases between them. The CDR3 extends over 12 amino acids. The CDR3 reads CAISVTGAVAFF. The CDR3 DNA reads as TGTGCCATCAGCGTTACGGGGGCGGTCGCTTTCTTT.

The chain combines TRBV6-5 with TRBJ1-1; D might be TRBD1 (6 bases). This CDR3 is built from 14 residues. V was cut by 6 bases and J by 1 base, with 12 bases left in between. CDR1 is MNHEY, CDR2 SVGAGI, per germline. This CDR3 is CASRRTAWNTEAFF. In DNA, the CDR3 is TGTGCCAGCAGGAGGACAGCTTGGAACACTGAAGCTTTCTTT.

The chain couples TRBV2 to TRBJ1-5; 9 bases fit TRBD1. Unmatched junction bases numbered 3, after V lost 4 bases and J lost 2 bases. This CDR3 contains 15 residues. Germline-derived CDR1 and CDR2 are SNHLY and FYNNEI. Here the CDR3 reads CASSGDRAGNQPQHF. Written as DNA, the CDR3 is TGTGCCAGCAGTGGGGACAGGGCTGGCAATCAGCCCCAGCATTTT.

The chain employs TRBV2 and TRBJ1-6; perhaps TRBD1 as D (5 bases). V was shortened by 10 bases and J by 2 bases, with 9 bases between the two germline ends. Looked up from germline, CDR1 is SNHLY and CDR2 is FYNNEI. The CDR3 has 13 residues. Here the CDR3 reads CATSTAYNSPLHF. CDR3 sequence (DNA): TGTGCCACCTCGACAGCCTATAATTCACCCCTCCACTTT.

The V call is TRBV7-9, the J call TRBJ1-1; a weak D match, TRBD1 (6 bases). The ends were cut back, 5 bases at V and 0 bases at J, with 10 bases in the middle. Germline CDR1 SEHNR, CDR2 FQNEAQ (reference sequence). The CDR3 runs to 14 residues. CDR3 amino acids: CASSRQAMNTEAFF. For the CDR3, the DNA is TGTGCCAGCAGCCGACAGGCAATGAACACTGAAGCTTTCTTT.

This chain connects TRBV20-1 to TRBJ2-4; a weak D match, TRBD1 (6 bases). This CDR3 comprises 12 residues. Germline CDR1 DFQATT, CDR2 SNEGSKA (reference sequence). V was pared by 6 bases and J by 7 bases, with 13 bases between. DNA for the CDR3: TGCAGTGCGAGTTATGGGGGCAACATTCAGTACTTC. Amino acids: CSASYGGNIQYF.

The CDR3 protein is CASSIRDALGYTF. In nucleotides, the CDR3 is TGCGCCAGCAGCATACGGGACGCCCTTGGCTACACCTTC. This sequence joins TRBV5-1 and TRBJ1-2, with a weak D call TRBD1 (5 bases). From germline, CDR1 is SGHRS and CDR2 YFSETQ. Trimming took 4 bases from V and 7 from J, leaving 14 bases between them. This CDR3 is built from 13 residues.